This section outlines one TCR beta chain sequence together with its context. The entry originates in a study of control samples from healthy donors and cancer patients. Data came from immunoSEQ multiplex PCR; TCRdb stores just in-frame clones and leaves some out. This sample has some 130,000 clones; approximately 92% occur once, and the top ten carry approximately 11%. The CDR3 has 16 amino acids. J was trimmed by 8 bases and V by 5 bases; bases with no gene match: 14. In germline, CDR1 is SGHTA, CDR2 FQGNSA. The specimen sequenced was blood. The chain has TRBV7-2 and TRBJ1-4; 7 nucleotides align to TRBD1. The sequence derives from a man aged 30 to 39 in good health. The CDR3 sequence: CASSRRLTGVGEKLFF. Written as DNA, the CDR3 is TGTGCCAGCAGCCGCCGACTAACAGGGGTAGGGGAAAAACTGTTTTTT.